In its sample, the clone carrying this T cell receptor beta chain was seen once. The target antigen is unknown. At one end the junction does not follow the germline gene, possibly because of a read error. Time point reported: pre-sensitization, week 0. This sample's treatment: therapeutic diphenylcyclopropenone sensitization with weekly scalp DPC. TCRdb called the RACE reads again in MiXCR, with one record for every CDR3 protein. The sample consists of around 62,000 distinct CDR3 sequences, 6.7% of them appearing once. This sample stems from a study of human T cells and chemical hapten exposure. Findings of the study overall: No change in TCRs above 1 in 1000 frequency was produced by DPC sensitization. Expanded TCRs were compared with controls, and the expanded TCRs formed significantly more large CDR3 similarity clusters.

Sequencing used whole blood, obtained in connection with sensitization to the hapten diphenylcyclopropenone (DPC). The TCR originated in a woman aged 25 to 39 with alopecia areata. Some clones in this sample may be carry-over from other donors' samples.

The chain's CDR3 is CTSTIRDRSVYTF. DNA of the CDR3: TGTACCAGTACCATTCGGGACAGGTCGGTCTACACCTTC. The chain links TRBV19 to TRBJ1-2, with 8 bases identical to TRBD1. This CDR3 has 13 amino acids. Germline V gene data show CDR1 as LNHDA and CDR2 as SQIVND (reference sequence).